A selection of T cell receptor beta chains follows, all from one sample in a study of blood T cell repertoires in COVID-19. Clones were read by immunoSEQ multiplex PCR, and TCRdb kept only the in-frame ones, dropping some. The sample includes about 330,000 clones, 65% to 90% seen only once; the top ten take roughly a tenth. Material for sequencing was PBMCs or T cells enriched from blood (not recorded which). The receptors shown here come from a woman younger than 35 who had recovered from COVID-19. Both conserved end residues are part of each CDR3. The order of the fields is V gene, D gene, CDR3 protein. D genes are given only for firm matches.

V gene: TRBV2
D gene: TRBD2
CDR3 protein: CASSAVTSGFYNEQFF

V gene: TRBV27
D gene: TRBD2
CDR3 protein: CASSLAGETMKQFF

V gene: TRBV18
D gene: TRBD1
CDR3 protein: CASSPGTGDNEQFF

V gene: TRBV10-1
D gene: TRBD2
CDR3 protein: CASSEWGTSGVSTDTQYF

V gene: TRBV14
D gene: NA
CDR3 protein: CASSQDRAGASPLHF

V gene: TRBV24-1
D gene: NA
CDR3 protein: CAPRWGHYGYTF

V gene: TRBV10-3
D gene: NA
CDR3 protein: CAISESNVRDSYEQYF

V gene: TRBV6-6
D gene: TRBD2
CDR3 protein: CASSPRFTSANYNEQFF

V gene: TRBV2
D gene: NA
CDR3 protein: CASSDRGGQETQYF

V gene: TRBV5-1
D gene: NA
CDR3 protein: CASIGTINTEAFF

V gene: TRBV2
D gene: TRBD2
CDR3 protein: CASSPLPSGEGDEQFF

V gene: TRBV7-9
D gene: NA
CDR3 protein: CASSLSTGQLDYGYTF

V gene: TRBV10-2
D gene: TRBD1
CDR3 protein: CASSETTGFGYTF

V gene: TRBV5-6
D gene: NA
CDR3 protein: CASSLTSVRDGYTF

V gene: TRBV5-8
D gene: TRBD1
CDR3 protein: CASSLDREVREAFF

V gene: TRBV28
D gene: NA
CDR3 protein: CASSLASGYNSPLHF

V gene: TRBV4-1
D gene: TRBD1
CDR3 protein: CASSPGTGVNTEAFF

V gene: TRBV28
D gene: NA
CDR3 protein: CASSWVSGSGFDEQYF

V gene: TRBV30
D gene: NA
CDR3 protein: CAWYSVANNQPQHF

V gene: TRBV6-1
D gene: NA
CDR3 protein: CASSEAGSTNYGYTF

V gene: TRBV6-5
D gene: TRBD2
CDR3 protein: CASSSQLAGGPETQYF

V gene: TRBV30
D gene: TRBD1
CDR3 protein: CAWSVRGGVQKLFF

V gene: TRBV5-1
D gene: TRBD2
CDR3 protein: CASELGAGVAGVEQFF

V gene: TRBV7-2
D gene: NA
CDR3 protein: CASSLAANNSPLHF

V gene: TRBV5-6
D gene: NA
CDR3 protein: CASSGEGSNQPQHF

V gene: TRBV7-9
D gene: TRBD2
CDR3 protein: CASSQGGSDIQYF

V gene: TRBV2
D gene: TRBD1
CDR3 protein: CASSEDRAGYTF

V gene: TRBV9
D gene: NA
CDR3 protein: CASSVGSMQETQYF

V gene: TRBV18
D gene: NA
CDR3 protein: CASSLKQGSYEQYF

V gene: TRBV7-9
D gene: NA
CDR3 protein: CASSFGGEAGSFF

V gene: TRBV24-1
D gene: TRBD1
CDR3 protein: CATSDGTGLYNEKLFF

V gene: TRBV6-5
D gene: TRBD1
CDR3 protein: CASTLGQGVVTEAFF

V gene: TRBV20-1
D gene: NA
CDR3 protein: CSASLSQYNNEQFF

V gene: TRBV9
D gene: TRBD1
CDR3 protein: CASSVGTGNQPQHF

V gene: TRBV7-9
D gene: NA
CDR3 protein: CASSLDPGSTEAFF